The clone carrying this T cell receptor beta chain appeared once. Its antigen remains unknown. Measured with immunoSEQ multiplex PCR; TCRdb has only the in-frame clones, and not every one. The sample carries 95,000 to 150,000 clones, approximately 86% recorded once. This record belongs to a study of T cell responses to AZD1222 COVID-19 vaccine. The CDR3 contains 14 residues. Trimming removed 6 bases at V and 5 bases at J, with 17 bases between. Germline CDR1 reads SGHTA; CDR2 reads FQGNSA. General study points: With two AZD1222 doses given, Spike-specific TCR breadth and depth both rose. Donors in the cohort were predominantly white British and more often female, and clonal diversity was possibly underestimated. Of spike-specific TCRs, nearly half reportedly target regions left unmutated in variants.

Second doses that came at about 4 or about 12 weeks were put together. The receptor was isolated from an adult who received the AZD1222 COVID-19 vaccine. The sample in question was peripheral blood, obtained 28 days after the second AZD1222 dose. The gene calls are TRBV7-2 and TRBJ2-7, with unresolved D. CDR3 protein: CASSRRSPSDEQYF. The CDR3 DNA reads TGTGCCAGCAGTCGACGGAGCCCCTCGGACGAGCAGTACTTC.